This T cell receptor (beta chain) was recovered during a study of T cell repertoires in cytomegalovirus infection. Whole-study context: The public TCR beta signatures pointed to both CMV infection and matching HLA type.

This clonotype occurred many times. Its target is unknown. In TCRdb, the reads were re-called with MiXCR into one record per CDR3 protein. Here the sample spans some 270,000 distinct CDR3 sequences, more than 15% being singletons. Germline CDR1 SGHTA, CDR2 FQGNSA. The CDR3 extends over 15 amino acids. Trimming took off 5 bases at V and 8 bases at J, with 21 bases between the two ends. General observations from the study: Totalled public TCR beta family frequency picked out people who carried CMV plus the relevant HLA. In two of eight donors, the top clonotype was HLA-C-restricted CMV-specific.

The clonotype comes from a human donor in good health (CMV status not recorded). Some clones in this sample may be carry-over from other donors' samples. The sequenced sample was CD8+ T cells from PBMCs. This chain connects TRBV7-2 to TRBJ1-2; D may be TRBD1 (5 bases). The CDR3 here is CASSPDRYLSGGYTF. Written as DNA, the CDR3 is TGTGCCAGCAGCCCCGACAGATACCTATCCGGCGGCTACACCTTC.